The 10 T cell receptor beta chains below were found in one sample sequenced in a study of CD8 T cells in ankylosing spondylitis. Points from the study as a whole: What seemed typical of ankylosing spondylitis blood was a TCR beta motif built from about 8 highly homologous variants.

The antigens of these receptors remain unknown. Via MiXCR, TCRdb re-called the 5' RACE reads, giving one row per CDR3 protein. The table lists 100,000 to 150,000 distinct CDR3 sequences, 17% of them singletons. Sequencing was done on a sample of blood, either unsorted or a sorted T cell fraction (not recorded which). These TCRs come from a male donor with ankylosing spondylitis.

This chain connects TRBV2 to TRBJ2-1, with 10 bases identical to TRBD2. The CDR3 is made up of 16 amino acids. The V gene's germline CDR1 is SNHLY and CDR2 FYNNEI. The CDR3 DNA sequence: TGTGCAGGGAGGGGTACTAGCGGGACGACCTACAATGAGCAGTTCTTC. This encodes CAGRGTSGTTYNEQFF.

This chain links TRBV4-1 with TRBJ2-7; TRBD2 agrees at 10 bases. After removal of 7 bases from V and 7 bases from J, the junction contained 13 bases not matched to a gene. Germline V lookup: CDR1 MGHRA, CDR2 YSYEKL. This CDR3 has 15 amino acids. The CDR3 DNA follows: TGCGCCAGCAACCCTAGCTTCCTAGCGGGAGATGAGCAGTACTTC. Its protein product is CASNPSFLAGDEQYF.

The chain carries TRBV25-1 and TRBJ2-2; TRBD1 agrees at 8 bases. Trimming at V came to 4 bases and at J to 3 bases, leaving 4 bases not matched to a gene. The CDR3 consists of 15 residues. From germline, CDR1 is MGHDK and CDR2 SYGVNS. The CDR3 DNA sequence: TGTGCCAGCAGTGTTTCACAGGGGGACACCGGGGAGCTGTTTTTT. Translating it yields CASSVSQGDTGELFF. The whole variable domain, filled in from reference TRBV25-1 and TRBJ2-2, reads EADIYQTPRYLVIGTGKKITLECSQTMGHDKMYWYQQDPGMELHLIHYSYGVNSTEKGDLSSESTVSRIRTEHFPLTLESARPSHTSQYLCASSVSQGDTGELFFGEGSRLTVL.

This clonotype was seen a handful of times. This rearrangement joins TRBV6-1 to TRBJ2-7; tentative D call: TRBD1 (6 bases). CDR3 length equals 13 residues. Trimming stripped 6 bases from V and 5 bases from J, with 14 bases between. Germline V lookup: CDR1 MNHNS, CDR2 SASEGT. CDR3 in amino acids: CASRGQPIDEQYF. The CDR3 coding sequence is TGTGCCAGCAGAGGACAGCCTATAGACGAGCAGTACTTC.

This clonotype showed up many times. The CDR3: CASHKVTVTNTGELFF. The CDR3 bases are TGTGCCAGCCATAAGGTGACAGTGACGAACACCGGGGAGCTGTTTTTT. The rearrangement joins TRBV12-3 or TRBV12-4 to TRBJ2-2; D perhaps matches TRBD1 (5 bases). V lost 8 bases and J lost 0, with 16 bases in between. CDR3 size: 16 residues.

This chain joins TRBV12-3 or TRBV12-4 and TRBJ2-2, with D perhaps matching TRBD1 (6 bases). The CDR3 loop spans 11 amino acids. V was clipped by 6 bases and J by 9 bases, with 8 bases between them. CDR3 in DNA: TGTGCCAGCAGCCAGGGGAGGGAGCTGTTTTTT. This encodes CASSQGRELFF.

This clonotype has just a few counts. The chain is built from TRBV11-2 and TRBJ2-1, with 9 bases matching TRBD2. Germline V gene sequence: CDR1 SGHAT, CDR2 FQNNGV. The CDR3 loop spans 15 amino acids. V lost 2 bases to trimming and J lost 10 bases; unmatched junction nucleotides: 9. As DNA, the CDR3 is TGTGCCAGCAGCTTAACCCTGCCAGCGGGAGGAGAGCAGTTCTTC. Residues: CASSLTLPAGGEQFF.

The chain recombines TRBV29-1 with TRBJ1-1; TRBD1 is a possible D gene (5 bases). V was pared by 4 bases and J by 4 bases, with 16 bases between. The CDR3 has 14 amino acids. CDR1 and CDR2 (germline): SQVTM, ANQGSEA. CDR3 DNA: TGCAGCGTTGGCAAGCGGGGCTTGGCCACTGAAGCTTTCTTT. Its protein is CSVGKRGLATEAFF.

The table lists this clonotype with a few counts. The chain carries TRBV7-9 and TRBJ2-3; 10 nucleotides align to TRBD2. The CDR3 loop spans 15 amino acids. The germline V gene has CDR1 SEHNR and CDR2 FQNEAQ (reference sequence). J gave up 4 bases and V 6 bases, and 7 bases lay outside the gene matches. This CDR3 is CASSPPAGGADTQYF. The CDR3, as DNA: TGTGCCAGCAGTCCGCCAGCGGGAGGGGCAGATACGCAGTATTTT.

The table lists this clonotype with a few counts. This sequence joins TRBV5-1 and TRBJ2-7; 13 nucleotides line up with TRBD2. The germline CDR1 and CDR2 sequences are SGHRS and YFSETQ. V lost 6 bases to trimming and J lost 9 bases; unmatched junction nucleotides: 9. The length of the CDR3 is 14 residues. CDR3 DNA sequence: TGCGCCAGCAAAACTAGCGGGAGGGGTTTCGCGCAGTACTTC. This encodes CASKTSGRGFAQYF.